The TCR beta chain described here comes from a study of vaccination and CD4 T cells after COVID-19. This clonotype was seen only a few times. Germline-derived CDR1 and CDR2 are MNHEY and SMNVEV (reference sequence). V was cut by 7 bases and J by 4 bases, with 19 bases left in between. This CDR3 contains 15 residues. In TCRdb, the PCR reads were re-called with MiXCR into one record per CDR3 protein. The sample has 30,000 or so distinct CDR3 sequences; 45% to 50% are singletons. Regarding time point: late sampling 161 to 241 days after vaccination in three convalescent patients. V gene TRBV27 combines with J gene TRBJ2-5; D is possibly TRBD2 (5 bases). The sequence derives from a human donor who had recovered from COVID-19. The sample consisted of CD4+ T cells from blood, taken about 7 months after SARS-CoV-2 vaccination. The CDR3 DNA reads TGTGCCAGCATCCCATCGGGAAATCCAGGAGAGACCCAGTACTTC. This sequence encodes CASIPSGNPGETQYF.